Below, 22 T cell receptor beta chains from the same sample are listed, as sequenced in a study of blood T cells in healthy people across ages. A sample-barcoded 5' primer and a J-beta primer mix were used in a second PCR of roughly 6 to 12 cycles. Each CDR3 protein gets one entry after TCRdb re-called the 5' RACE reads with MiXCR. The data show 1.5 million or so distinct CDR3 sequences, around 39% seen once. Source material: blood. Receptor source: a woman in her late teens or twenties in good health.

The chain joins TRBV7-2 to TRBJ2-2; D remains ambiguous. The CDR3 has 14 residues. Trimming pared 6 bases from V and 3 bases from J, leaving 11 bases between. The germline V gene has CDR1 SGHTA and CDR2 FQGNSA. The CDR3 DNA is TGTGCCAGCAGTCTCCAGAGGTACACCGGGGAGCTGTTTTTT. Translated: CASSLQRYTGELFF.

The CDR3 DNA follows: TGTGCCAGCACCCCTGGGTCGGGATCTAGGGGCAATGAGCAGTTCTTC. The encoded protein is CASTPGSGSRGNEQFF. The chain employs TRBV12-3 or TRBV12-4 and TRBJ2-1; D may correspond to TRBD1 or TRBD2 (5 bases each). V was clipped by 7 bases and J by 6 bases, with 22 bases between them. The CDR3 consists of 16 residues.

This clonotype was seen only a few times. This chain connects TRBV3-1 to TRBJ1-2, with D unresolved. This CDR3 comprises 16 residues. The germline gives CDR1 LGHDT, CDR2 YNNKEL (reference sequence). Trimming pared 0 bases from V and 2 bases from J, leaving 13 bases between. The DNA of the CDR3 is TGTGCCAGCAGCCAAGAAGGGAAAACCGTGAACTATGGCTACACCTTC. Translation gives CASSQEGKTVNYGYTF. The complete variable domain, with remaining parts taken from reference TRBV3-1 and TRBJ1-2, reads DTAVSQTPKYLVTQMGNDKSIKCEQNLGHDTMYWYKQDSKKFLKIMFSYNNKELIINETVPNRFSPKSPDKAHLNLHINSLELGDSAVYFCASSQEGKTVNYGYTFGSGTRLTVV.

There are a few counts of this clonotype. The chain carries TRBV12-3 or TRBV12-4 and TRBJ1-6, with TRBD1 identical over 7 bases. The V segment lost 6 bases and the J segment 9 bases; nucleotides outside the gene matches: 5. The CDR3 is 13 amino acids. The CDR3 region has the DNA TGTGCCAGCAGGCATCCAGGGGGTTCACCCCTCCACTTT. Translated, it gives CASRHPGGSPLHF.

V usage is TRBV4-1 and J usage is TRBJ2-4; TRBD1 agrees at 7 bases. The CDR3 covers 19 residues. Trimming removed 4 bases from V and 0 bases from J; junction bases left unmatched: 15. Germline assignment: CDR1 MGHRA and CDR2 YSYEKL. CDR3 region: CASSPQPNRGIIAKNIQYF. CDR3 in DNA: TGCGCCAGCAGCCCACAACCAAACAGGGGAATCATAGCCAAAAACATTCAGTACTTC.

In its sample, this clonotype was seen a few times. The J gene is TRBJ1-6, the V gene TRBV4-1; D not resolved. The CDR3 consists of 15 residues. Germline V gene sequence: CDR1 MGHRA, CDR2 YSYEKL. With 0 bases removed from V and 5 bases from J, the gap between germline ends came to 8 bases. For the CDR3, the DNA is TGCGCCAGCAGCCAAGAACTTACTGATAATTCACCCCTCCACTTT. It codes for CASSQELTDNSPLHF.

This chain links TRBV6-1 with TRBJ2-3; D is undetermined. Germline V gene lookup returns CDR1 MNHNS and CDR2 SASEGT. The CDR3 has 13 amino acids. Trimming took 3 bases from V and 8 from J, leaving 12 bases between them. The CDR3 region has the DNA TGTGCCAGCAGTGAGCCGGCGGAAGGTACGCAGTATTTT. This codes for CASSEPAEGTQYF.

On this clonotype: A read error may produce the germline difference seen at one junction end. This chain connects TRBV18 to TRBJ2-5; D ambiguous. Germline values: CDR1 KGHSH, CDR2 LQKENI. The CDR3 is 13 amino acids. For the CDR3, the DNA is TGTGCCGGCTCACCACAGCAACAAGAGACCCAGTACTTC. Amino acid sequence: CAGSPQQQETQYF.

J is TRBJ2-1 and V is TRBV7-2; TRBD2 aligns across 13 bases. The J call may be wrong; the DNA end is better matched by TRBJ2-7. The CDR3 extends over 16 amino acids. CDR1 SGHTA and CDR2 FQGNSA come from the germline V gene. This CDR3 reads CASSQLAGGVYNEQYF. As DNA, the CDR3 is TGTGCCAGCAGCCAACTAGCGGGAGGGGTTTACAATGAGCAGTACTTC.

The chain joins TRBV6-1 to TRBJ1-2; tentative D call: TRBD1 (6 bases). CDR3 length: 19 amino acids. Germline V gene lookup returns CDR1 MNHNS and CDR2 SASEGT. V was shortened by 1 base and J by 3 bases, with 24 bases between the two germline ends. CDR3 coding DNA: TGTGCCAGCAGTGAAGTTCTCAGGGGTCGGATGGATTTTGACTATGGCTACACCTTC. Translation: CASSEVLRGRMDFDYGYTF.

About this clonotype: A much larger clone sits a single nucleotide away, making a read error possible. The genes are TRBV7-8 and TRBJ2-3, with 13 bases matching TRBD2. The CDR3 extends over 18 amino acids. Germline V gene sequence: CDR1 SGHVS, CDR2 FQNEAQ. In DNA form, the CDR3 reads TGTGCCAGCAGCCTTGGACTAGCGGGGGCTGCTAGCACAGATATGCAGTATTTT. Protein: CASSLGLAGAASTDMQYF.

The V gene is TRBV6-5, the J gene TRBJ2-3, with 8 positions matching TRBD1. The CDR3 consists of 15 residues. Germline CDR1 reads MNHEY; CDR2 reads SVGAGI. With V trimmed by 7 bases and J by 4 bases, 10 bases remained unmatched. CDR3 sequence reads: CASTLYPDRADTQYF. CDR3 nucleotides: TGTGCCAGCACGCTTTACCCGGACAGGGCAGATACGCAGTATTTT.

This chain joins TRBV27 and TRBJ2-3; D gene ambiguous. V was clipped by 5 bases and J by 2 bases, with 8 bases between them. CDR3 size: 13 residues. From germline, CDR1 is MNHEY and CDR2 SMNVEV (reference sequence). The CDR3 DNA reads TGTGCCAGCAGTCCCTCTTTCACAGATACGCAGTATTTT. This codes for CASSPSFTDTQYF.

The chain uses TRBV24-1 and TRBJ1-4; 8 bases agree with TRBD1. CDR1 and CDR2 from the germline V gene are KGHDR and SFDVKD. The length of the CDR3 is 15 residues. V was clipped by 2 bases and J by 6 bases; unmatched bases: 4. This CDR3 is CATSDSDRGDEKLFF. CDR3 coding DNA: TGTGCCACCAGTGATTCCGACAGGGGAGATGAAAAACTGTTTTTT.

This clonotype was found a few times. The genes are TRBV27 and TRBJ2-7, with D uncertain. The germline V gene encodes CDR1 MNHEY and CDR2 SMNVEV (reference sequence). The CDR3 sequence is 13 residues long. V was trimmed by 6 bases and J by 2 bases, leaving 11 bases between them. The CDR3 loop reads CASRATITYEQYF. The DNA for the CDR3 is TGTGCCAGCAGGGCTACAATCACCTACGAGCAGTACTTC.

Ten or more counts support this clonotype. The rearrangement joins TRBV6-2 or TRBV6-3 to TRBJ2-7, with D possibly being TRBD2 (5 bases). The CDR3 has 16 amino acids. The V and J ends lost 2 bases and 5 bases respectively, with 19 bases between them. From germline, CDR1 is MNHEY and CDR2 SVGEGT. This chain's CDR3 is CASSYLANSLGDEQYF. The CDR3 DNA follows: TGTGCCAGCAGTTACCTAGCTAACAGTCTTGGCGACGAGCAGTACTTC.

The J gene is TRBJ2-1, the V gene TRBV7-2; 7 bases are shared with TRBD2. The DNA end lines up better with TRBJ2-7; the J call may be wrong. The CDR3 totals 17 residues. CDR1 and CDR2 (germline): SGHTA, FQGNSA. CDR3 protein: CASSFGLAGVGYNEQYF. CDR3 coding DNA: TGTGCCAGCAGCTTCGGGCTTGCGGGAGTAGGCTACAATGAGCAGTACTTC.

This clonotype was recorded a few times. J is TRBJ2-7 and V is TRBV29-1, with TRBD1 matching 11 bases. The V gene end was trimmed by 3 bases and the J gene end by 7 bases; junction bases not matched to a gene: 11. The CDR3 covers 15 residues. Germline loops: CDR1 SQVTM, CDR2 ANQGSEA. The CDR3 sequence is CSVEGFGQGAREQYF. DNA of the CDR3: TGCAGCGTTGAGGGGTTTGGACAGGGGGCGCGGGAGCAGTACTTC.

This clonotype has only a few counts. J is TRBJ1-2 and V is TRBV5-1, with D unresolved. V lost 0 bases and J 1 base, leaving 7 bases between the germline ends. This CDR3 has 14 amino acids. CDR1 is SGHRS, CDR2 YFSETQ, per germline. Here the CDR3 reads CASSLVANNYGYTF. The CDR3 DNA reads TGCGCCAGCAGCTTGGTGGCGAATAACTATGGCTACACCTTC.

This clonotype occurred once. The chain links TRBV25-1 to TRBJ1-2; D is ambiguous. Trimming shortened V by 4 bases and J by 8 bases, and 11 bases separated the two germline ends. The germline CDR1 and CDR2 sequences are MGHDK and SYGVNS. The CDR3 is 12 residues long. The CDR3 nucleotides read TGTGCCAGCAGTGGATGGGCAGAAGGCTACACCTTC. Translated, it gives CASSGWAEGYTF.

This clonotype occurred a few times. The V call is TRBV28, the J call TRBJ1-2; 9 bases line up with TRBD1. This CDR3 is 16 amino acids long. V lost 5 bases, J lost 5 bases, and 12 bases stayed unmatched. The germline CDR1 and CDR2 sequences are MDHEN and SYDVKM. CDR3 sequence (DNA): TGTGCCAGCAGTCCCCGACCCGGGACAGGGAGGTATGGCTACACCTTC. It yields the protein CASSPRPGTGRYGYTF.

This clonotype was recorded a few times. The chain recombines TRBV19 with TRBJ2-7, with D perhaps being TRBD1 or TRBD2 (5 bases each). Germline V gene lookup returns CDR1 LNHDA and CDR2 SQIVND (reference sequence). CDR3 length equals 14 residues. With 3 bases removed from V and 5 bases from J, the gap between germline ends came to 14 bases. The CDR3 coding sequence is TGTGCCAGTAGTATGAAGGTGGGGGTCCACGAGCAGTACTTC. Its protein is CASSMKVGVHEQYF.